Below are 28 T cell receptor beta chains sequenced from a single sample in a study of cytomegalovirus exposure and HLA in healthy donors. The study ran its PCR with 60 Vbeta and 13 Jbeta primers. Assay: immunoSEQ multiplex PCR; the TCRdb copy retains only in-frame clones and omits some. The profile shows 90,000 to 140,000 clones, around 72% of them singletons. The sample comprised PBMCs. The receptors here all came from a male donor in good health and CMV-seronegative.

The chain employs TRBV13 and TRBJ2-1; 8 nucleotides line up with TRBD2. The germline V gene has CDR1 PRHDT and CDR2 FYEKMQ (reference sequence). The CDR3 sequence is 16 residues long. The junction had 12 bases not matched to a gene; V was cut back by 7 bases and J by 4 bases. In DNA form, the CDR3 reads TGTGCCAGCACCAGTAACTCGGCTAGCGGGTACAATGAGCAGTTCTTC. Its protein product is CASTSNSASGYNEQFF.

This chain uses TRBV10-1 with TRBJ1-2, with a possible D match to TRBD1 (5 bases). Trimming left V 3 bases short and J 8 bases short, with 13 bases between. This CDR3 contains 13 residues. Germline V gene sequence: CDR1 WNHNN, CDR2 SYGVQD (reference sequence). CDR3 protein: CASSDQTTGGYTF. The CDR3 DNA is TGCGCCAGCAGTGACCAAACTACAGGAGGCTACACCTTC.

This clone was observed a few times. The chain couples TRBV7-6 to TRBJ1-1; D is uncertain. Per the germline V gene, CDR1 is SGHVS and CDR2 is FNYEAQ. The V end was cut by 5 bases, the J end by 1 base, with 11 bases between. The CDR3 loop spans 14 amino acids. The CDR3 sequence: CASSPNPGNTEAFF. CDR3 in DNA: TGTGCCAGCAGCCCGAATCCAGGGAACACTGAAGCTTTCTTT.

V is TRBV11-1 and J is TRBJ1-2, with TRBD1 matching over 8 bases. The V gene end was trimmed by 4 bases and the J gene end by 4 bases; junction bases not matched to a gene: 8. This CDR3 is built from 15 residues. Germline CDR1 and CDR2: SGHAT and FQDESV (reference sequence). CDR3 sequence: CASSSSGGARYGYTF. The DNA of the CDR3 is TGTGCCAGCAGCTCCTCAGGGGGCGCACGCTATGGCTACACCTTC.

This clone has just a few counts. The chain uses TRBV7-2 and TRBJ1-3; possible D gene TRBD1, 5 bases. In germline, CDR1 is SGHTA, CDR2 FQGNSA. V dropped 4 bases and J dropped 4 bases, with 11 bases sitting between them. The CDR3 extends over 14 amino acids. CDR3 bases: TGTGCCAGCAGCTCCAGGGTGGGAGGAAACACCATATATTTT. Amino acids: CASSSRVGGNTIYF.

The V gene is TRBV4-1, the J gene TRBJ2-1; tentative D call: TRBD2 (6 bases). CDR3 length: 15 amino acids. Germline CDR1 reads MGHRA; CDR2 reads YSYEKL. V was pared by 1 base and J by 8 bases, with 15 bases between. The CDR3 bases are TGCGCCAGCAGCCAAGGGGTGAGCGGGCTCCATGAGCAGTTCTTC. It translates to CASSQGVSGLHEQFF.

The chain uses TRBV6-1 and TRBJ2-5; D is perhaps TRBD1 (6 bases). The tail of the sequence fits TRBJ2-7 better, so the J call may be wrong. Germline CDR1 MNHNS, CDR2 SASEGT. The CDR3 totals 14 residues. The CDR3 is CATTTGFSSYEQYF. CDR3 nucleotides: TGTGCCACGACGACAGGTTTCTCTTCCTACGAGCAGTACTTC.

The chain uses TRBV7-3 and TRBJ2-1; the match to TRBD2 covers 7 bases. V shed 8 bases, J shed 8 bases, and the junction held 6 bases outside the gene matches. The CDR3 runs to 12 residues. Germline V gives CDR1 SGHTA, CDR2 FQGTGA. This CDR3 reads CASAGVGDEQFF. The CDR3 coding sequence is TGTGCCAGCGCGGGAGTAGGCGATGAGCAGTTCTTC.

This clone was seen only a few times. This chain joins TRBV5-4 and TRBJ1-1; D is perhaps TRBD1 (6 bases). There are 17 residues in the CDR3. Germline V gives CDR1 SGHNT, CDR2 YYREEE (reference sequence). The ends were cut back, 4 bases at V and 0 bases at J, with 19 bases in the middle. The CDR3 sequence is CASSRGQQSPLNTEAFF. The CDR3 DNA is TGTGCCAGCAGCCGCGGACAGCAGAGTCCCTTGAACACTGAAGCTTTCTTT.

The CDR3 is CASSDRTGGPEAFF. CDR3 in DNA: TGTGCCAGCAGTGACCGGACAGGGGGGCCTGAAGCTTTCTTT. This chain uses TRBV6-4 with TRBJ1-1, with 10 nucleotides matching TRBD1. The trim removed 2 bases at V and 6 bases at J, leaving 3 bases unmatched. Germline V gives CDR1 MRHNA, CDR2 SNTAGT. This CDR3 has 14 amino acids.

The chain recombines TRBV2 with TRBJ2-1, with 8 bases aligning to TRBD2. CDR1 and CDR2 (germline): SNHLY, FYNNEI. This CDR3 is built from 15 residues. The ends lost 5 bases at V and 8 bases at J; junction bases unmatched: 11. The CDR3 sequence is CASSFQGSGSDEQFF. The CDR3 DNA is TGTGCCAGCAGTTTTCAGGGCAGCGGGAGCGATGAGCAGTTCTTC.

The chain combines TRBV7-2 with TRBJ2-4; D is possibly TRBD2 (6 bases). This CDR3 is built from 16 residues. V dropped 6 bases and J dropped 1 base, with 16 bases sitting between them. Germline loops: CDR1 SGHTA, CDR2 FQGNSA. CDR3 nucleotide sequence: TGTGCCAGCAGAAAGGGGACTTCCGTGGCCAAAAACATTCAGTACTTC. As protein: CASRKGTSVAKNIQYF.

The table lists this clone with a count of one. This chain joins TRBV7-8 and TRBJ2-3; no definite D call. The CDR3 totals 15 residues. Germline values: CDR1 SGHVS, CDR2 FQNEAQ. V was cut by 5 bases and J by 2 bases, with 14 bases left in between. CDR3 sequence (DNA): TGTGCCAGCAGCCCAGATTGGCAAAACACAGATACGCAGTATTTT. Its translation is CASSPDWQNTDTQYF.

V is TRBV19 and J is TRBJ1-5; TRBD1 might be the D (6 bases). V gave up 3 bases and J gave up 3 bases, with 12 bases separating them. Germline-derived CDR1 and CDR2 are LNHDA and SQIVND (reference sequence). CDR3 size: 15 residues. This CDR3 is CASSMGGGTNQPQHF. In DNA form, the CDR3 reads TGTGCCAGTAGTATGGGAGGGGGAACCAATCAGCCCCAGCATTTT. The variable domain in full, completed from reference TRBV19 and TRBJ1-5, reads DGGITQSPKYLFRKEGQNVTLSCEQNLNHDAMYWYRQDPGQGLRLIYYSQIVNDFQKGDIAEGYSVSREKKESFPLTVTSAQKNPTAFYLCASSMGGGTNQPQHFGDGTRLSIL.

The chain joins TRBV6-1 to TRBJ2-1; tentative D call: TRBD2 (6 bases). Trimming removed 7 bases from V and 9 bases from J, with 13 bases in between. Germline CDR1 MNHNS, CDR2 SASEGT. The CDR3 length is 12 residues. Here the CDR3 reads CASKREIGEQFF. The CDR3 DNA follows: TGTGCCAGCAAACGGGAGATCGGTGAGCAGTTCTTC.

This clone was found once. The CDR3, as DNA: TGTGCCAGCAGTCCGATGGGACTAGCGGACGAAGGGTACGAGCAGTACTTC. This gives the protein CASSPMGLADEGYEQYF. The genes are TRBV27 and TRBJ2-7, with 11 bases that match TRBD2. This CDR3 has 17 amino acids. The V and J ends lost 5 bases and 4 bases, in that order; junction bases with no gene match: 13. CDR1 and CDR2 from the germline V gene are MNHEY and SMNVEV (reference sequence).

The chain carries TRBV5-1 and TRBJ2-7, with a possible D match to TRBD2 (6 bases). With 0 bases removed from V and 2 bases from J, the gap between germline ends came to 12 bases. The CDR3 is 15 residues long. The germline gives CDR1 SGHRS, CDR2 YFSETQ. CDR3 region: CASSLEAAGTYEQYF. Here the CDR3 DNA reads TGCGCCAGCAGCTTGGAAGCCGCGGGGACCTACGAGCAGTACTTC.

This clone showed up just a few times. The V and J genes are TRBV30 and TRBJ1-6, with D maybe TRBD1 (5 bases). This CDR3 has 15 amino acids. Trimming took 3 bases from V and 10 from J, leaving 19 bases between them. CDR1 and CDR2 (germline): GTSNPN, SVGIG (reference sequence). CDR3 sequence: CAWSPYGAGGSPLHF. The CDR3 coding sequence is TGTGCCTGGAGCCCCTACGGGGCGGGAGGATCACCCCTCCACTTT.

This clone was picked up one time. A junction boundary mismatches the germline segment, possibly from a read error. The sample has other DNA sequences that encode this CDR3 too. The chain uses TRBV11-3 and TRBJ2-6; a possible D gene is TRBD1 (6 bases). The CDR3 extends over 15 amino acids. From germline, CDR1 is SGHNT and CDR2 YENEEA. The CDR3 region has the DNA TGTGCCAGCAGCCTCAGGGGCTCTGGGGCCAACGTCCTGACCTTC. As protein: CASSLRGSGANVLTF.

The chain links TRBV4-1 to TRBJ1-2, with 9 bases identical to TRBD1. The germline gives CDR1 MGHRA, CDR2 YSYEKL. The CDR3 covers 14 residues. Trimming at V came to 3 bases and at J to 5 bases, leaving 4 bases not matched to a gene. CDR3 in amino acids: CASSQDRGQYGYTF. In nucleotides, the CDR3 is TGCGCCAGCAGCCAGGACAGGGGCCAATATGGCTACACCTTC.

The table lists this clone with a few counts. The chain is built from TRBV19 and TRBJ2-7; 8 positions agree with TRBD1. This CDR3 has 12 residues. The ends lost 9 bases at V and 5 bases at J; junction bases unmatched: 6. Looked up from germline, CDR1 is LNHDA and CDR2 is SQIVND (reference sequence). The CDR3 nucleotides read TGTGCCAGCGGACAGGGCCCCGACGAGCAGTACTTC. Translation: CASGQGPDEQYF.

The chain combines TRBV30 with TRBJ2-1; 12 bases agree with TRBD2. The CDR3 spans 14 residues. J gave up 5 bases and V 4 bases, and 3 bases lay outside the gene matches. The germline V gene has CDR1 GTSNPN and CDR2 SVGIG (reference sequence). In DNA, the CDR3 is TGTGCCTGGACGGGACTAGCGGGCCACAATGAGCAGTTCTTC. This encodes CAWTGLAGHNEQFF.

The V gene is TRBV7-3, the J gene TRBJ2-1, with 8 nucleotides matching TRBD2. Germline trimming cut 4 bases from V and 12 bases from J; bases unmatched to any gene: 8. The CDR3 has 13 residues. Per the germline V gene, CDR1 is SGHTA and CDR2 is FQGTGA. CDR3 nucleotides: TGTGCCAGCAGCTACACGGGGGGGTTCGTGCAGTTCTTC. Protein product: CASSYTGGFVQFF.

The rearrangement joins TRBV7-3 to TRBJ2-5, with a weak D call TRBD2 (7 bases). Germline V lookup: CDR1 SGHTA, CDR2 FQGTGA. Deletions cut 2 bases from V and 5 bases from J, with 12 bases between. The CDR3 has 14 residues. CDR3 residues: CASSLAGEGETQYF. The DNA of the CDR3 is TGTGCCAGCAGCTTAGCAGGGGAGGGGGAGACCCAGTACTTC. The variable domain in full, completed from reference TRBV7-3 and TRBJ2-5, reads GAGVSQTPSNKVTEKGKYVELRCDPISGHTALYWYRQSLGQGPEFLIYFQGTGAADDSGLPNDRFFAVRPEGSVSTLKIQRTERGDSAVYLCASSLAGEGETQYFGPGTRLLVL.

V gene TRBV5-1 combines with J gene TRBJ2-7; D perhaps matches TRBD1 (8 bases). This CDR3 comprises 14 residues. The germline V gene encodes CDR1 SGHRS and CDR2 YFSETQ. V was pared by 3 bases and J by 3 bases, with 13 bases between. CDR3 sequence reads: CASSSTGGDYEQYF. As DNA, the CDR3 is TGCGCCAGCAGCTCCACAGGGGGGGACTACGAGCAGTACTTC.

The V and J genes are TRBV5-1 and TRBJ2-5; tentatively, D is TRBD2 (6 bases). The DNA end lines up better with TRBJ2-7; the J call may be wrong. Germline V gene lookup returns CDR1 SGHRS and CDR2 YFSETQ. The CDR3 runs to 15 residues. The CDR3 coding sequence is TGCGCCAGCAGCTCGCCGGGACTTCAATCCTACGAGCAGTACTTC. It translates to CASSSPGLQSYEQYF.

V gene TRBV5-1 combines with J gene TRBJ2-3, with 7 bases aligning to TRBD2. The CDR3 extends over 16 amino acids. The V gene end was trimmed by 2 bases and the J gene end by 0 bases; junction bases not matched to a gene: 6. Germline V gene sequence: CDR1 SGHRS, CDR2 YFSETQ. CDR3 nucleotide sequence: TGCGCCAGCAGCTTTTTCGAGGGAGGGAGCACAGATACGCAGTATTTT. It yields the protein CASSFFEGGSTDTQYF.

The chain has TRBV9 and TRBJ2-6; D is uncertain. Germline V gives CDR1 SGDLS, CDR2 YYNGEE. The CDR3 totals 17 residues. V was pared by 7 bases and J by 0 bases, with 17 bases between. CDR3 in DNA: TGTGCCAGCCCCCAGGATCCGGCTCTCTCTGGGGCCAACGTCCTGACTTTC. This translates into CASPQDPALSGANVLTF.